Listed below are T cell receptor beta chains from one sample, sequenced in a study of shared clonotypes between healthy human individuals. The data were produced by immunoSEQ multiplex PCR, yet TCRdb's version contains in-frame clones alone and is incomplete. The table shows more than 1,200,000 clones, with 97% to 99% occurring only once. Source material: naive CD4+ T cells sorted from blood. The source is a young man in good health. The CDR3 runs from the conserved cysteine through the conserved F or W. A D gene is named only where the DNA matches it firmly.

TRBV19	TRBJ2-3	NA	CASSPRTRGPDTQYF
TRBV27	TRBJ2-7	NA	CASSLSAKYYEQYF
TRBV4-3	TRBJ2-4	NA	CASSPSPLLSLDIQYF
TRBV6-1	TRBJ2-7	NA	CASSEPQYEQYF
TRBV7-8	TRBJ2-3	NA	CASSLAESLIRTDTQYF
TRBV7-2	TRBJ1-1	TRBD1	CASTPVLFFRDRETEAFF
TRBV28	TRBJ2-3	NA	CASSPTRISTDTQYF
TRBV6-5	TRBJ2-7	TRBD2	CASSYGTSGRGEQYF
TRBV6-1	TRBJ2-1	NA	CASSEKWIEQFF
TRBV19	TRBJ1-2	NA	CASRSSESNYGYTF
TRBV2	TRBJ2-7	TRBD1	CATGTASRYEQYF
TRBV6-1	TRBJ1-1	NA	CASSGTMNTEAFF
TRBV29-1	TRBJ2-1	TRBD2	CSAQGGLATYNEQFF
TRBV30	TRBJ2-3	NA	CAWRMWASDTQYF
TRBV19	TRBJ2-7	NA	CASSIGRDSVLPYEQYF
TRBV18	TRBJ1-2	NA	CASSPLGGSDYGYTF
TRBV6-1	TRBJ1-5	NA	CASSEAEQVLNQPQHF
TRBV18	TRBJ2-1	TRBD2	CASSPGLDNEQFF
TRBV14	TRBJ2-1	TRBD1	CASSPPAGGGEQFF
TRBV7-2	TRBJ1-5	NA	CASSSRVGQPQHF
TRBV5-4	TRBJ2-7	NA	CASSLGGREATNF
TRBV4-1	TRBJ1-2	TRBD1	CASSPLMLRDRGGDGYTF
TRBV7-2	TRBJ2-1	TRBD2	CASSLVAGGPSDEQFF
TRBV4-1	TRBJ2-3	TRBD2	CASSQEWAGGPTDTQYF
TRBV28	TRBJ2-1	NA	CASSLGGSSYNEQFF
TRBV4-3	TRBJ2-5	TRBD2	CASSQELGTSGKETQYF
TRBV4-1	TRBJ2-1	NA	CASSQVGLHNNEQFF
TRBV29-1	TRBJ2-7	TRBD1	CSVGGQAVLEQYF
TRBV7-6	TRBJ2-3	NA	CASSLVQANSPDTQYF
TRBV7-2	TRBJ2-7	NA	CASSHTPGRLYEQYF
TRBV5-4	TRBJ2-1	TRBD1	CASTDRGRGVSSYNEQFF
TRBV11-2	TRBJ2-7	NA	CASRGAGSYEQYF
TRBV6-5	TRBJ2-1	NA	CASGNGGALYNEQFF
TRBV6-1	TRBJ1-2	TRBD1	CASRGTGGYGYTF
TRBV5-1	TRBJ1-4	TRBD1	CASSWSRDSEKLFF
TRBV11-2	TRBJ2-7	NA	CASSLDGLDPYEQYF
TRBV15	TRBJ2-7	NA	CATSIYVASRYEQYF
TRBV27	TRBJ2-7	NA	CASSLYGIGSYEQYF
TRBV14	TRBJ2-7	NA	CASRKAPGSEQYF
TRBV10-2	TRBJ2-1	NA	CASSEIPRNTYNEQFF
TRBV2	TRBJ2-7	NA	CASSDQGTAEQYF